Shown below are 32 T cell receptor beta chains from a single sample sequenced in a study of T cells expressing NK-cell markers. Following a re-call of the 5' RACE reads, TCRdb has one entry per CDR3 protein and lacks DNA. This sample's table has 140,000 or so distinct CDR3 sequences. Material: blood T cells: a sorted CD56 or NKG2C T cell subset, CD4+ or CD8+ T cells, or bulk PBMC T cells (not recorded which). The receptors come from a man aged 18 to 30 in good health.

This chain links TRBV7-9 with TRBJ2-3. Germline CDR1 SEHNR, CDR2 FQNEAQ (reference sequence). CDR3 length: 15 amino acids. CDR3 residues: CASSLRNGGTDTQYF.

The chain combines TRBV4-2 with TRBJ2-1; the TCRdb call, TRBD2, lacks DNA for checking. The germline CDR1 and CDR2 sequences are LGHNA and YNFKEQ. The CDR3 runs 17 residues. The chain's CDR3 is CASSQVTAESSYNEQFF.

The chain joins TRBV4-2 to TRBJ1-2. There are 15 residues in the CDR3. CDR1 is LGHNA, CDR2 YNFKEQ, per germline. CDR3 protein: CASSPLDNTYYGYTF.

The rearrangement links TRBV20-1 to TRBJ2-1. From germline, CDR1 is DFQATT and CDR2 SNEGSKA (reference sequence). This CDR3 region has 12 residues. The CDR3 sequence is CSARWPSNEQFF.

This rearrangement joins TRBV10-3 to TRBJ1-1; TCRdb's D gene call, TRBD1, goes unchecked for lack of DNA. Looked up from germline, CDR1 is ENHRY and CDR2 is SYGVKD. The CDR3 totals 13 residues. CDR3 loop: CAISDSGLPGAFF.

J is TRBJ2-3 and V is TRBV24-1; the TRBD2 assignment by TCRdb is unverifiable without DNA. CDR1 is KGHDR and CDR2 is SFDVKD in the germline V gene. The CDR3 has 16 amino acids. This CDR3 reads CATGTSGSLPTDTQYF.

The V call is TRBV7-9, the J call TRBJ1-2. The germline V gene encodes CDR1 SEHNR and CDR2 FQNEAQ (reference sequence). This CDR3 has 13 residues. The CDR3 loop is CASSLELVKGYTF.

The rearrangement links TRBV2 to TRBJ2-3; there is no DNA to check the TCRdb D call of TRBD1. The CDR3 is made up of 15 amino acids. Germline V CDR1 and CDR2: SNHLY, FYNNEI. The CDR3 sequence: CASSVGTGWTDTQYF.

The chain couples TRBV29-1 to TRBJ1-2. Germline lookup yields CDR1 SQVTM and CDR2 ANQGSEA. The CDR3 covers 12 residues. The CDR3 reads CSAKTDNYGYTF.

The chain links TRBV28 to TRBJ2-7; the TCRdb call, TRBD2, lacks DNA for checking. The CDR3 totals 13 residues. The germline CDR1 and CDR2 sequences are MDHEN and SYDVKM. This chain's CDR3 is CASNPSPAYEQYF.

The CDR3 sequence is CASTPQSSYNEQFF. The V gene is TRBV19, the J gene TRBJ2-1; TCRdb selects TRBD2, and the lack of DNA leaves this call unchecked. Germline CDR1 and CDR2: LNHDA and SQIVND (reference sequence). The CDR3 loop spans 14 amino acids.

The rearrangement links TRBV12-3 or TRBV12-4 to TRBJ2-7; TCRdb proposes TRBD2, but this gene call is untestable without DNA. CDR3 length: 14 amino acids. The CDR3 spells CASSRLAGVGEQYF.

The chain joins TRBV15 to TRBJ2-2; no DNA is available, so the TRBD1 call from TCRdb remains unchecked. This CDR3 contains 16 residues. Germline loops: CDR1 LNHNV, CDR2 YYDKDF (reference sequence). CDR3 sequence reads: CATSTVPGQRGGELFF. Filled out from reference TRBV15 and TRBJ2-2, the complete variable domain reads DAMVIQNPRYQVTQFGKPVTLSCSQTLNHNVMYWYQQKSSQAPKLLFHYYDKDFNNEADTPDNFQSRRPNTSFCFLDIRSPGLGDTAMYLCATSTVPGQRGGELFFGEGSRLTVL.

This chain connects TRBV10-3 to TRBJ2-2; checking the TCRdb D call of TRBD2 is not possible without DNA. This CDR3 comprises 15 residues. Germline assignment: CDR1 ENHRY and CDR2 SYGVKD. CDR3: CAISESGALSGELFF.

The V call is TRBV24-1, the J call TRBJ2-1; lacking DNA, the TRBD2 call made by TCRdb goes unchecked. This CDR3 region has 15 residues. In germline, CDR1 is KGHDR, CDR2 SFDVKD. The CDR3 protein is CATSDYKGDYNEQFF.

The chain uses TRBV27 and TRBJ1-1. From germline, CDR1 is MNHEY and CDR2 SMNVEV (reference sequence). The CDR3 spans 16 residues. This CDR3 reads CASSLSESWTNTEAFF.

CDR3: CSARDGYDYTF. The V call is TRBV20-1, the J call TRBJ1-2. This CDR3 contains 11 residues. Germline lookup yields CDR1 DFQATT and CDR2 SNEGSKA (reference sequence).

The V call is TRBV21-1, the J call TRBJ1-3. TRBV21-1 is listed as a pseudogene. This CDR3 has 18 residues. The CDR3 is CASIYRKRFRDGGNTIYF.

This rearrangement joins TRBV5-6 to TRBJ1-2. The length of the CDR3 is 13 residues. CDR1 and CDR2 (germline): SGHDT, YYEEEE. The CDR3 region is CASSYGGGYGYTF.

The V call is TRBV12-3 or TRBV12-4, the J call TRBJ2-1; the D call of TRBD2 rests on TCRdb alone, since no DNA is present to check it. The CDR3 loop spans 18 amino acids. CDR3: CASSLVGGGYRSYNEQFF.

CDR3 in amino acids: CATSTDGRGYEQYF. The V gene is TRBV15, the J gene TRBJ2-7; TCRdb returns TRBD1, unconfirmable since there is no DNA. CDR1 LNHNV and CDR2 YYDKDF come from the germline V gene (reference sequence). This CDR3 contains 14 residues.

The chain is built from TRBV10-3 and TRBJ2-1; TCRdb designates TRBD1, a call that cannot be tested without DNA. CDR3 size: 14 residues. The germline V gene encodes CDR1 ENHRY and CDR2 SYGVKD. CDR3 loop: CAIMSDGTYNEQFF.

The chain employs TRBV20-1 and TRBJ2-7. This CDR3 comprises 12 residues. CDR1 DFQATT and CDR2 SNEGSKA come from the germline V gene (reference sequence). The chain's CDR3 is CSARNSSYEQYF.

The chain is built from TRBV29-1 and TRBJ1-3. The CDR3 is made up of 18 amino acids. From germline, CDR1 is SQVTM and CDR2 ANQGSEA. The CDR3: CSVVHYFKAPKFGNTIYF.

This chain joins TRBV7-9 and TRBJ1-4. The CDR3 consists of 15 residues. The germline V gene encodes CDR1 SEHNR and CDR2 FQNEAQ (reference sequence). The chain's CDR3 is CASSLSGSSNEKLFF.

The CDR3 reads CASSIDGTTRPQHF. V and J are TRBV19 and TRBJ1-5; TCRdb calls TRBD1, which cannot be checked without DNA. The CDR3 loop spans 14 amino acids. Germline CDR1 is LNHDA and CDR2 is SQIVND (reference sequence).

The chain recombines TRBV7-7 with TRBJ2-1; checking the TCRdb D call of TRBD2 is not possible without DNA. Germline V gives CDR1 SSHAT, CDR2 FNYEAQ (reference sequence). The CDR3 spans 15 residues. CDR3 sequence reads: CASSLTRASENEQFF.

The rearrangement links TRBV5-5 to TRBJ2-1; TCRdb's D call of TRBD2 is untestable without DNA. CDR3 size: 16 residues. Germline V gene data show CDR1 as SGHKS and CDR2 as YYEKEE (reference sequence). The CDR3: CASSLGPGTRGNEQFF.

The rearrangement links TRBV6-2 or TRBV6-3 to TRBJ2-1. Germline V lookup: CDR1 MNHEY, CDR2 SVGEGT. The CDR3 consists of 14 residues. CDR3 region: CASSYSRSYNEQFF.

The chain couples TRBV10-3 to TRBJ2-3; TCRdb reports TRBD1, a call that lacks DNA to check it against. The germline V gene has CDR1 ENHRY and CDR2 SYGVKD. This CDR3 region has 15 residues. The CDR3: CAISLGESSTDTQYF.

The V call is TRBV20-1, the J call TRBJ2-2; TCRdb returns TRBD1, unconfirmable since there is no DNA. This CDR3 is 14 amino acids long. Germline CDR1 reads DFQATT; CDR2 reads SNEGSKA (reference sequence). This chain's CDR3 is CSATGQDGSGELFF.

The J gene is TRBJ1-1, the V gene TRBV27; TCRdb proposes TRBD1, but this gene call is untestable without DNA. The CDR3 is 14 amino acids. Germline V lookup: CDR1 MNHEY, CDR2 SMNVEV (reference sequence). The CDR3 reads CASSETGVGTEAFF.